A selection of T cell receptor beta chains follows, all from one sample in a study of blood T cell repertoires in COVID-19. The method was immunoSEQ multiplex PCR; TCRdb's version includes in-frame clones alone and lacks a portion of them. There are some 200,000 clones in the sample; around 86% occur only once, and 5.2% lies in the top ten. Sequencing was performed on peripheral blood. These receptors came from a woman in her 70s with COVID-19, enrolled during active disease. Each CDR3 is given without its conserved first and last residue. Fields, in order: V gene, D gene, CDR3 protein. D genes are given only for firm matches.

TRBV28 TRBD1 ASSSGTGSSGYT
TRBV24-1 . ATSESLNTGELF
TRBV5-1 . ASSSTGTRSYEQY
TRBV9 TRBD1 ASSFQRTGEAF
TRBV19 . ASSIGERLF
TRBV5-4 . ASSLSLNTGELF
TRBV11-1 TRBD1 ASSARDRGRKNIQY
TRBV11-3 TRBD2 ASSFDSGRSNTGELF
TRBV11-2 TRBD2 ASSLEGEGRYNEQF
TRBV19 . ASSPRRGVEDEQF
TRBV5-1 . ASSLGQRYSESSYEQY
TRBV7-9 TRBD1 ASSVGQGALGEQY
TRBV7-9 . ASSLASGDEKLF
TRBV6-5 TRBD2 AGGSLAGTGELF
TRBV7-6 . ASSRTYGVEQY
TRBV7-9 TRBD1 ASSLWTGGEEKLF
TRBV10-3 . AISGGHPERGYT
TRBV5-1 . ASSSGSSYEQY
TRBV9 TRBD1 ASSVATGGTKNIQY
TRBV19 TRBD1 ASSRPGQGNTIY
TRBV7-2 . ASSLARESSYEQY
TRBV10-3 . AISESLSGQGSEAF
TRBV6-5 TRBD2 ASSYSSGRSDEQY
TRBV28 . ASSSTTYGNTIY